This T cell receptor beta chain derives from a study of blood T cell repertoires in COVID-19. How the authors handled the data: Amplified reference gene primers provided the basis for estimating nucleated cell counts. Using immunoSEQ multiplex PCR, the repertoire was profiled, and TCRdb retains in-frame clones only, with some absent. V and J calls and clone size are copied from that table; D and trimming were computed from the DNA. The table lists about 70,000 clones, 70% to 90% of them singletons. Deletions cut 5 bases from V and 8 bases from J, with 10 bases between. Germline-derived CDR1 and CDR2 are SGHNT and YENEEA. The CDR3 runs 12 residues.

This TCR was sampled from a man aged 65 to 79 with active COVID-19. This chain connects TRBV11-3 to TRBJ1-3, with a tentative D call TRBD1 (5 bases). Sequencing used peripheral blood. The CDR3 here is CASSLQGDTIYF. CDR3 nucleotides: TGTGCCAGCAGCCTACAAGGGGACACCATATATTTT.